These 11 T cell receptor beta chains share one sample of origin, sequenced in a study of control samples from healthy donors and cancer patients. Sequencing used immunoSEQ multiplex PCR; TCRdb keeps in-frame clones, though not all of them. This sample has hundreds of thousands of clones, with roughly 80% found just once. The sequencing sample was made of PBMCs. All receptors derive from a woman aged 55 to 70 with lung cancer.

This chain uses TRBV27 with TRBJ2-7, with D unclear. Deletions cut 4 bases from V and 2 bases from J, with 21 bases between. The germline CDR1 and CDR2 sequences are MNHEY and SMNVEV (reference sequence). This CDR3 region has 17 residues. The CDR3: CASSYLSGSANTYEQYF. The CDR3 coding sequence is TGTGCCAGCAGTTATTTGTCCGGGTCAGCAAACACCTACGAGCAGTACTTC.

The chain is built from TRBV28 and TRBJ1-4; 7 bases fit TRBD1. Germline V gives CDR1 MDHEN, CDR2 SYDVKM. After removal of 7 bases from V and 2 bases from J, the junction contained 7 bases not matched to a gene. The CDR3 has 15 residues. This CDR3 is CASTQYRGTNEKLFF. The CDR3 DNA follows: TGTGCCAGCACACAGTACAGGGGCACTAATGAAAAACTGTTTTTT.

This clone was seen just once. The chain combines TRBV5-1 with TRBJ1-3, with D possibly being TRBD1 (5 bases). Germline lookup yields CDR1 SGHRS and CDR2 YFSETQ. V was pared by 3 bases and J by 4 bases, with 8 bases between. The CDR3 has 13 residues. As DNA, the CDR3 is TGCGCCAGCAGCTGGGACGTCGGAAACACCATATATTTT. This codes for CASSWDVGNTIYF.

The chain has TRBV11-2 and TRBJ2-1; 8 positions match TRBD2. The CDR3 loop spans 16 amino acids. The germline gives CDR1 SGHAT, CDR2 FQNNGV. Trimming cost V 3 bases and J 4 bases; bases outside gene matches: 8. The CDR3 loop reads CASSFGRGGGYNEQFF. Here the CDR3 DNA reads TGTGCCAGCAGCTTCGGACGGGGGGGCGGGTACAATGAGCAGTTCTTC.

The rearrangement links TRBV20-1 to TRBJ2-7; 10 bases are shared with TRBD2. CDR1 is DFQATT, CDR2 SNEGSKA, per germline (reference sequence). The V and J ends lost 3 bases and 2 bases, in that order; junction bases with no gene match: 7. There are 15 residues in the CDR3. This chain's CDR3 is CSASGLAGAAYEQYF. CDR3 in DNA: TGCAGTGCTAGTGGTCTAGCGGGAGCGGCCTACGAGCAGTACTTC.

The chain has TRBV24-1 and TRBJ2-2; 7 bases line up with TRBD1. With 6 bases clipped from V and 5 bases from J, the junction kept 5 bases outside the gene matches. Germline V lookup: CDR1 KGHDR, CDR2 SFDVKD. The CDR3 is 14 amino acids. The CDR3 is CATSYTGATGELFF. The CDR3 DNA is TGTGCCACCAGTTACACAGGGGCTACCGGGGAGCTGTTTTTT.

Here the CDR3 reads CASSSRDIGHGYTF. CDR3 bases: TGTGCCAGCAGTTCCCGGGACATCGGCCATGGCTACACCTTC. The V call is TRBV27, the J call TRBJ1-2; maybe TRBD1 (6 bases). The germline gives CDR1 MNHEY, CDR2 SMNVEV (reference sequence). The ends were cut back, 4 bases at V and 6 bases at J, with 15 bases in the middle. CDR3 size: 14 residues.

There are a few counts of this clone. The CDR3 sequence is CASSNIPKGEKLFF. The CDR3 region has the DNA TGTGCCAGCAGCAATATCCCCAAGGGTGAAAAACTGTTTTTT. The chain joins TRBV21-1 to TRBJ1-4. TRBV21-1 is flagged as a pseudogene. The CDR3 has 14 amino acids.

The V call is TRBV2, the J call TRBJ2-7; D assignment may be TRBD1 or TRBD2 (5 bases each). The CDR3 covers 11 residues. Looked up from germline, CDR1 is SNHLY and CDR2 is FYNNEI. V gave up 4 bases and J gave up 6 bases, with 7 bases separating them. The CDR3 is CASSGGAEQYF. The DNA of the CDR3 is TGTGCCAGCAGTGGAGGGGCCGAGCAGTACTTC.

CDR3 amino acids: CASSQNSGTSNEQFF. The DNA of the CDR3 is TGTGCCAGCAGCCAAAACTCCGGGACTAGCAATGAGCAGTTCTTC. This chain connects TRBV14 to TRBJ2-1, with TRBD2 identical over 8 bases. The CDR3 is 15 residues long. The germline gives CDR1 SGHDN, CDR2 FVKESK. V lost 2 bases, J lost 6 bases, and 6 bases stayed unmatched.

This CDR3 reads CSVQLLGLQLIGYTF. The DNA for the CDR3 is TGCAGCGTTCAACTTTTGGGACTGCAGCTTATTGGCTACACCTTC. The genes are TRBV29-1 and TRBJ1-2, with a tentative D call TRBD1 (5 bases). The CDR3 loop spans 15 amino acids. CDR1 SQVTM and CDR2 ANQGSEA come from the germline V gene. V lost 5 bases and J lost 7, with 23 bases in between.